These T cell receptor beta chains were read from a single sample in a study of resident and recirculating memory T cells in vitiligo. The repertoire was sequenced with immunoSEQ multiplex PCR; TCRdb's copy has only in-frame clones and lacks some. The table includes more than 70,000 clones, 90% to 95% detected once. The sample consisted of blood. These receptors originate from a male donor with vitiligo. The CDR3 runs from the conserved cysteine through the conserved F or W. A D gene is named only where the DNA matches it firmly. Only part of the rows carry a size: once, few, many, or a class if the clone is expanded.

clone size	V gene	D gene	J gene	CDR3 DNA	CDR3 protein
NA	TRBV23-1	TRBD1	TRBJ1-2	TGCGCCAGCAGTCAATCGACAGGGGAGGGCTACACCTTC	CASSQSTGEGYTF
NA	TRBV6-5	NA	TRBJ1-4	TGTGCCAGCAGTTACTCCGGAGGGAAGGGTGAAAAACTGTTTTTT	CASSYSGGKGEKLFF
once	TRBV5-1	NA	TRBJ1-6	TGCGCCAGCAGCTTGGGACGGGGGCCCCTCCACTTT	CASSLGRGPLHF
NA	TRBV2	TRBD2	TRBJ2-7	TGTGCCAGCAGTGAAGGGCTAGCGGAGACTACCTACGAGCAGTACTTC	CASSEGLAETTYEQYF
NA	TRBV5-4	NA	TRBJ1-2	TGTGCCAGCAGCTTGGGCGGACACACACTTAACTATGGCTACACCTTC	CASSLGGHTLNYGYTF
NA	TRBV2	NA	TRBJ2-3	TGTGCCAGCCGCAAAGCAGTCTCAGGAGATACGCAGTATTTT	CASRKAVSGDTQYF
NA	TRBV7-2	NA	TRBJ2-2	TGTGCCAGCAGCATCCAAGGGGGGAACACCGGGGAGCTGTTTTTT	CASSIQGGNTGELFF
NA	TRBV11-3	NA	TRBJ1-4	TGTGCCAGCAGCTTCCGACAGAACGATGAAAAACTGTTTTTT	CASSFRQNDEKLFF
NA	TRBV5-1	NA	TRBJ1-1	TGCGCCAGCAGCTTGAGATCAGGGCATGAAGCTTTCTTT	CASSLRSGHEAFF
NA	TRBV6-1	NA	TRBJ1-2	TGTGCCAGCAGAAAGGACACGGACTATGGCTACACCTTC	CASRKDTDYGYTF
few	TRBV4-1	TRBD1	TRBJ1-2	TGCGCCAGCAGCCAAATACAGGGGGCGTCTAACTATGGCTACACCTTC	CASSQIQGASNYGYTF
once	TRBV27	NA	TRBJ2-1	TGTGCCAGCAGTGCATCAACAGGGGAGGCCTACAATGAGCAGTTCTTC	CASSASTGEAYNEQFF
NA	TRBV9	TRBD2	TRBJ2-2	TGTGCCAGCAGCGTAGGGCGGACTAGCGGGCGGACCGGGGAGCTGTTTTTT	CASSVGRTSGRTGELFF
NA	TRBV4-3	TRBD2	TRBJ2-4	TGCGCCAGCAGCCAAGGAAGTTTGGCCGGCGGGAGGGAGGAGAACATTCAGTACTTC	CASSQGSLAGGREENIQYF
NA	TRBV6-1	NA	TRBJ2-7	TGTGCCAGTTTAGGACTCGTCGCCTACGAGCAGTACTTC	CASLGLVAYEQYF
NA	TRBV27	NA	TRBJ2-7	TGTGCCAGCAGTTTAGGAGGCCCTGGGAACGAGCAGTACTTC	CASSLGGPGNEQYF